The clone carrying this T cell receptor beta chain has only a few counts. With 60 Vbeta and 13 Jbeta primers, the PCR was carried out. Data came from immunoSEQ multiplex PCR; TCRdb stores just in-frame clones and leaves some out. The repertoire includes 150,000 to 200,000 clones, about 85% of them detected once, and around 1.5% sits in the top ten. The CDR3 is made up of 15 amino acids. Looked up from germline, CDR1 is SGHDN and CDR2 is FVKESK. Trimming took 1 base from V and 1 from J, leaving 10 bases between them. This record comes from a study of cytomegalovirus exposure and HLA in healthy donors. The sequence came from a woman aged 45 to 65 in good health and CMV-seronegative. This chain uses TRBV14 with TRBJ1-1; TRBD1 might be the D (6 bases). The sample was PBMCs. Here the CDR3 reads CASSQVWGRNTEAFF. The DNA for the CDR3 is TGTGCCAGCAGCCAAGTTTGGGGGCGGAACACTGAAGCTTTCTTT.